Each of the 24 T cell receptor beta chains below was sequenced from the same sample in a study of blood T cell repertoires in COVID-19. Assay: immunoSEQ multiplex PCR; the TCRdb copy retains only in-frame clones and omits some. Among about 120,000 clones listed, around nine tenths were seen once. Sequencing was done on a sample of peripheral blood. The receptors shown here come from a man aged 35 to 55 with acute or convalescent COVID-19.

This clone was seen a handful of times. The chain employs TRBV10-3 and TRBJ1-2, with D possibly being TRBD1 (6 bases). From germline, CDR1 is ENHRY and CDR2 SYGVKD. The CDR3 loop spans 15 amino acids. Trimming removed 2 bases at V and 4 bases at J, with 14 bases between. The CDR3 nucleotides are TGTGCCATCAGTGAGCCCGGACAGAAATCCTATGGCTACACCTTC. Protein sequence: CAISEPGQKSYGYTF.

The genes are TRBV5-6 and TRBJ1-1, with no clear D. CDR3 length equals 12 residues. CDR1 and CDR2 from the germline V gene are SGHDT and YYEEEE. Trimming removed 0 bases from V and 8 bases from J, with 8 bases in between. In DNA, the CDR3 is TGTGCCAGCAGCTTGGACGAGCTAGAAGCTTTCTTT. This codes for CASSLDELEAFF.

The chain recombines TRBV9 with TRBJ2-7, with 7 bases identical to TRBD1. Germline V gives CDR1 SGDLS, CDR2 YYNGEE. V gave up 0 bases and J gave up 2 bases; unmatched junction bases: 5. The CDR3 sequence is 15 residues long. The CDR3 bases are TGTGCCAGCAGCGTAGCCGGGACAGCGGCCTACGAGCAGTACTTC. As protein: CASSVAGTAAYEQYF. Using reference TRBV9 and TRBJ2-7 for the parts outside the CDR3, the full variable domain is DSGVTQTPKHLITATGQRVTLRCSPRSGDLSVYWYQQSLDQGLQFLIQYYNGEERAKGNILERFSAQQFPDLHSELNLSSLELGDSALYFCASSVAGTAAYEQYFGPGTRLTVT.

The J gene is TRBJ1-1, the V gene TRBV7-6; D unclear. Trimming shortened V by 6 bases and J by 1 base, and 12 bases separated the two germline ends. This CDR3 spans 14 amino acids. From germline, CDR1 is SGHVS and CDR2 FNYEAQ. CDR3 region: CASRPSPQNTEAFF. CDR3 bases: TGTGCCAGCAGACCCAGTCCCCAGAACACTGAAGCTTTCTTT.

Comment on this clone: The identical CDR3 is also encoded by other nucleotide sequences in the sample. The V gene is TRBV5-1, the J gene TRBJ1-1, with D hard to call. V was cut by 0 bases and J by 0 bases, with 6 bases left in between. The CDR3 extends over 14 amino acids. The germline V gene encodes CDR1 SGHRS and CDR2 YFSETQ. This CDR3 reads CASSLGQMNTEAFF. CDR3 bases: TGCGCCAGCAGCTTGGGGCAGATGAACACTGAAGCTTTCTTT. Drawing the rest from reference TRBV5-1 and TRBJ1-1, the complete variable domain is KAGVTQTPRYLIKTRGQQVTLSCSPISGHRSVSWYQQTPGQGLQFLFEYFSETQRNKGNFPGRFSGRQFSNSRSEMNVSTLELGDSALYLCASSLGQMNTEAFFGQGTRLTVV.

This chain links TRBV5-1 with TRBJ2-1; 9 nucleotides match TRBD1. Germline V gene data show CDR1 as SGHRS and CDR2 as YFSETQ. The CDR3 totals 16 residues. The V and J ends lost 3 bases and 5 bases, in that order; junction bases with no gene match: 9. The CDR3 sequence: CASSWGTGSLHNEQFF. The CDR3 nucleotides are TGCGCCAGCAGCTGGGGGACAGGGTCACTCCACAATGAGCAGTTCTTC.

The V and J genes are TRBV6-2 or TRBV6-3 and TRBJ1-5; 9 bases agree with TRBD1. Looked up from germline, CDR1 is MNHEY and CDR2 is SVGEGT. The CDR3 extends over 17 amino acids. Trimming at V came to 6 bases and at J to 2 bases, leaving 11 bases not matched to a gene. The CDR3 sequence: CASSQPGQGWGNQPQHF. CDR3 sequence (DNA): TGTGCCAGCAGCCAACCGGGACAGGGATGGGGCAATCAGCCCCAGCATTTT.

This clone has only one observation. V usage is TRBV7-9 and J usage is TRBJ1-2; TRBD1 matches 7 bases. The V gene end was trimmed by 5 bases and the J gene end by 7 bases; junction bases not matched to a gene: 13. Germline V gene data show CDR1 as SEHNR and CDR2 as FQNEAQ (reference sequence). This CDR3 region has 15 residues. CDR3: CASSPSGQGVGGYTF. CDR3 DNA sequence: TGTGCCAGCAGCCCATCGGGGCAGGGGGTGGGTGGCTACACCTTC. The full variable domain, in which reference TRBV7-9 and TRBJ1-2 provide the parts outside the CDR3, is DTGVSQNPRHKITKRGQNVTFRCDPISEHNRLYWYRQTLGQGPEFLTYFQNEAQLEKSRLLSDRFSAERPKGSFSTLEIQRTEQGDSAMYLCASSPSGQGVGGYTFGSGTRLTVV.

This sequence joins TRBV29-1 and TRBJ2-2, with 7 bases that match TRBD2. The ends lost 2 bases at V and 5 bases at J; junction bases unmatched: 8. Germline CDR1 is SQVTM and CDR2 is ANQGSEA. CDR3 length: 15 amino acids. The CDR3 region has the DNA TGCAGCGTTGAATCTGGGGGGGTCAATACCGGGGAGCTGTTTTTT. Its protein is CSVESGGVNTGELFF.

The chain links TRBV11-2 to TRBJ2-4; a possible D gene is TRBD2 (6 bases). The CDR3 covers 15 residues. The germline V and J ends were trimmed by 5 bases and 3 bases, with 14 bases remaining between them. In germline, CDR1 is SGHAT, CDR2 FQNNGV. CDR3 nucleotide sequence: TGTGCCAGCAGCCCGCTACTGGGAGGCAAAAACATTCAGTACTTC. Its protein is CASSPLLGGKNIQYF.

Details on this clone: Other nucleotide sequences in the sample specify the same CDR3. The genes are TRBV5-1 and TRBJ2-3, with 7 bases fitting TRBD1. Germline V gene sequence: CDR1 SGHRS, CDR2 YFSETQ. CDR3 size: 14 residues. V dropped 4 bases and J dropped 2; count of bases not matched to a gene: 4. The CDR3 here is CASSPGQSTDTQYF. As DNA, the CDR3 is TGCGCCAGCAGCCCGGGACAGTCCACAGATACGCAGTATTTT.

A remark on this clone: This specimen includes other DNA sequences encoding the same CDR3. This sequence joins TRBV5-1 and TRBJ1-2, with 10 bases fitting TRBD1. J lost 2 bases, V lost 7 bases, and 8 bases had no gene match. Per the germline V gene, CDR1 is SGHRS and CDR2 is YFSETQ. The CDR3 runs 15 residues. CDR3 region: CASSSTGGRNYGYTF. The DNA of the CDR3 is TGCGCCAGCTCCTCGACAGGGGGCAGGAACTATGGCTACACCTTC. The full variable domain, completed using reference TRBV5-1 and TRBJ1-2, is KAGVTQTPRYLIKTRGQQVTLSCSPISGHRSVSWYQQTPGQGLQFLFEYFSETQRNKGNFPGRFSGRQFSNSRSEMNVSTLELGDSALYLCASSSTGGRNYGYTFGSGTRLTVV.

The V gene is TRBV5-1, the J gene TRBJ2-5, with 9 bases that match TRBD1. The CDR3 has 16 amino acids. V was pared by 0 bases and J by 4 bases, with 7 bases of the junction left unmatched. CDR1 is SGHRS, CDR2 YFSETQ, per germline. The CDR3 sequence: CASSLDPTGGAETQYF. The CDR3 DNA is TGCGCCAGCAGCTTGGATCCTACAGGGGGCGCAGAGACCCAGTACTTC.

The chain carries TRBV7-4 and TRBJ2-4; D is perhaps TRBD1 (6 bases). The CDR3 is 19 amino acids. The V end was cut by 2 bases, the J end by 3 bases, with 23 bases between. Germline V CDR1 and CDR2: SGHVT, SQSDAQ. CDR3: CASSLPAGALESGKNIQYF. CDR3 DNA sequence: TGTGCCAGCAGCTTACCGGCAGGGGCCCTAGAAAGTGGCAAAAACATTCAGTACTTC.

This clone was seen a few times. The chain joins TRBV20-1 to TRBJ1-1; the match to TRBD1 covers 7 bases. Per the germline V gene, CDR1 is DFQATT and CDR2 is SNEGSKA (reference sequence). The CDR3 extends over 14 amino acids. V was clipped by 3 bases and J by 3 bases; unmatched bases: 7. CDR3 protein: CSASAGQWDTEAFF. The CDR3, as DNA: TGCAGTGCTAGTGCGGGACAGTGGGACACTGAAGCTTTCTTT.

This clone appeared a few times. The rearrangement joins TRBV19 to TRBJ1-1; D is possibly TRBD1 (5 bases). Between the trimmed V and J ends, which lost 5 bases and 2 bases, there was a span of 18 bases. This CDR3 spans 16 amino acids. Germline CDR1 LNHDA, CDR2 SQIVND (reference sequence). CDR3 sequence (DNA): TGTGCCAGTAGTGCCAGGGTCTCAGGATTAAACACTGAAGCTTTCTTT. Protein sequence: CASSARVSGLNTEAFF.

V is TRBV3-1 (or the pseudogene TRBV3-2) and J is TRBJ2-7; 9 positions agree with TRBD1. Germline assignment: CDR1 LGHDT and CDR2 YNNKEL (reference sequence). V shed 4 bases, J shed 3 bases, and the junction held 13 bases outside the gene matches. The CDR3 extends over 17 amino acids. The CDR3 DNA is TGTGCCAGCAGCCGCTCTGGGGGGACAGGGACCCTCTACGAGCAGTACTTC. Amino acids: CASSRSGGTGTLYEQYF.

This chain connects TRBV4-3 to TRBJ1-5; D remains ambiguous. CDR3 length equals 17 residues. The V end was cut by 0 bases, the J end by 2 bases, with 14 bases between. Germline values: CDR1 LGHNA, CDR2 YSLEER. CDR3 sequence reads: CASSQERFAAGNQPQHF. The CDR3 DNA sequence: TGCGCCAGCAGCCAAGAGCGGTTCGCAGCGGGCAATCAGCCCCAGCATTTT.

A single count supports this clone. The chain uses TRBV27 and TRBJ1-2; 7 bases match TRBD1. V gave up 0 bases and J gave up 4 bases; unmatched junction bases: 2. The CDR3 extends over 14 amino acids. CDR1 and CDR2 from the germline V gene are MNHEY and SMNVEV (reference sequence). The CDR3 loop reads CASSLSRDSYGYTF. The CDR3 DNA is TGTGCCAGCAGTTTATCCCGGGACAGCTATGGCTACACCTTC.

CDR3 amino acids: CASSLEGTSYGYTF. The CDR3 DNA is TGTGCCAGCAGTCTCGAGGGGACATCCTATGGCTACACCTTC. The J gene is TRBJ1-2, the V gene TRBV7-9; a possible D gene is TRBD1 (6 bases). Germline lookup yields CDR1 SEHNR and CDR2 FQNEAQ (reference sequence). V was pared by 6 bases and J by 4 bases, with 15 bases between. The CDR3 length is 14 residues.

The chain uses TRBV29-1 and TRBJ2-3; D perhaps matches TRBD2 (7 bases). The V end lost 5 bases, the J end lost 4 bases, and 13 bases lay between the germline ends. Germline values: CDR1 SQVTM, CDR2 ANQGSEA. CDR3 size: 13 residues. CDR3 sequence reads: CSVLRGGADTQYF. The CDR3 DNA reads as TGCAGCGTTCTCAGGGGAGGGGCAGATACGCAGTATTTT.

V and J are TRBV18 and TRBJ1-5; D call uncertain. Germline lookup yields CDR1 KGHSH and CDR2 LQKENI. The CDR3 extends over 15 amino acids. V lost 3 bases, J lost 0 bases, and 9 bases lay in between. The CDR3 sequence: CASSPGGGSNQPQHF. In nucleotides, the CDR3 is TGTGCCAGCTCACCGGGTGGAGGTAGCAATCAGCCCCAGCATTTT.

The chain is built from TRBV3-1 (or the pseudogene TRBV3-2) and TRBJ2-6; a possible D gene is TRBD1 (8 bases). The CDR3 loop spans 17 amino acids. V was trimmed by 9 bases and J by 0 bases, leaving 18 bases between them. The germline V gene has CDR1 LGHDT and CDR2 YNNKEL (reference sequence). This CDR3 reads CASTSGTGDSGANVLTF. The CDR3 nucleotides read TGTGCCAGTACCAGCGGGACAGGAGACTCTGGGGCCAACGTCCTGACTTTC.

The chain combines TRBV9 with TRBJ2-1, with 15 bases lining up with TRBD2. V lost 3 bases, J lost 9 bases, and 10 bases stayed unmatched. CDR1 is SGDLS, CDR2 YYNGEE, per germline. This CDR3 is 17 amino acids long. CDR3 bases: TGTGCCAGCAGCGGCCCTCAAGGACTAGCGGGGGGGAGTGAGCAGTTCTTC. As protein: CASSGPQGLAGGSEQFF.